This T cell receptor (beta chain) appears in the sequencing data of a study of beta chain features in type 1 diabetes. The CDR3 has 14 residues. CDR1 is SNHLY, CDR2 FYNNEI, per germline. After removal of 6 bases from V and 4 bases from J, the junction contained 8 bases not matched to a gene. Regarding the study as a whole: Highly expressing activated T cells could be over-counted with a cDNA template.

This clone was seen more than once but under ten times. The antigen is undetermined. Every bit of the isolated RNA underwent reverse transcription, so sequencing read expressed TCRB transcripts. Profiled with immunoSEQ multiplex PCR; TCRdb holds only in-frame clones, not every one. The sample holds around 44,000 clones, 50% seen once. The V and J genes are TRBV2 and TRBJ1-1, with 7 bases matching TRBD1. Sequenced sample: stem cell memory CD4+ T cells from blood. The sequence came from a woman in her 30s in good health. CDR3 region: CASRPQGSRTEAFF. CDR3 bases: TGTGCCAGCAGACCACAGGGGAGCCGCACTGAAGCTTTCTTT.